This entry lists 20 T cell receptor beta chains sequenced from one sample in a study of blood T cells in healthy people across ages (dated by TCRdb to 2014 to 2015). Receptor libraries were prepared by 5' RACE. TCRdb records Illumina HiSeq 2500 as the sequencer. A second PCR of roughly 7 to 12 cycles was performed with a sample-barcoded 5' primer and a J-beta primer mix. The public sequencing data were trimmed at Q25 with fastp and processed into clonotypes with MiXCR by TCRdb, which kept only in-frame beta chains. For every CDR3 protein sequence, its rows merge into one entry that carries the most common genes and DNA. The sample yields about 940,000 distinct CDR3 sequences; about 48% were counted once. 10% to 15% of the sample is taken by the ten largest. Sequencing was done on a sample of blood. The receptors shown here come from a man in his thirties or forties in good health.

The V and J genes are TRBV6-6 and TRBJ2-7, with TRBD1 identical over 9 bases. V trimming: 5 bases; J trimming: 4 bases; junction bases outside the gene matches: 6. Germline V gene sequence: CDR1 MNHNY, CDR2 SVGAGI (reference sequence). The CDR3 has 14 residues. CDR3 region: CASSENRGLYEQYF. CDR3 nucleotide sequence: TGTGCCAGCAGTGAGAACAGGGGGCTGTACGAGCAGTACTTC.

The chain couples TRBV28 to TRBJ1-5, with TRBD1 matching 7 bases. CDR1 and CDR2 (germline): MDHEN, SYDVKM. Trimming took 2 bases from V and 6 from J; bases not matched to a gene: 10. The CDR3 totals 16 residues. CDR3 coding DNA: TGTGCCAGCAGTTTAAGGGTCGGCCAGGGGGGTCAGCCCCAGCATTTT. As protein: CASSLRVGQGGQPQHF.

This clonotype has more than one count but fewer than ten. The J gene is TRBJ1-2, the V gene TRBV6-1; D might be TRBD1 (6 bases). This CDR3 has 13 residues. CDR1 and CDR2 (germline): MNHNS, SASEGT. Trimming removed 8 bases from V and 4 bases from J, with 14 bases in between. Here the CDR3 reads CASHTGTGYGYTF. In nucleotides, the CDR3 is TGTGCCAGCCACACAGGGACTGGCTATGGCTACACCTTC.

As DNA, the CDR3 is TGTGCCAGCAGGTCACTAGCGGGGGGCCTCAGCTCCTACAATGAGCAGTTCTTC. Translating gives CASRSLAGGLSSYNEQFF. This chain joins TRBV6-5 and TRBJ2-1; 12 positions match TRBD2. V lost 6 bases and J lost 0; bases outside the gene matches: 9. The germline V gene has CDR1 MNHEY and CDR2 SVGAGI. This CDR3 comprises 18 residues.

This clonotype was recorded many times. The chain employs TRBV6-4 and TRBJ2-3; 10 bases match TRBD1. This CDR3 comprises 14 residues. Germline CDR1 and CDR2: MRHNA and SNTAGT. V lost 3 bases to trimming and J lost 4 bases; unmatched junction nucleotides: 1. CDR3 amino acids: CASSEGTGADTQYF. In nucleotides, the CDR3 is TGTGCCAGCAGTGAAGGGACAGGGGCAGATACGCAGTATTTT.

The chain employs TRBV2 and TRBJ1-2; perhaps TRBD1 as D (5 bases). CDR1 SNHLY and CDR2 FYNNEI come from the germline V gene. V was shortened by 3 bases and J by 4 bases, with 9 bases between the two germline ends. The CDR3 sequence is 13 residues long. CDR3: CASSEMGGYGYTF. In nucleotides, the CDR3 is TGTGCCAGCAGTGAGATGGGGGGCTATGGCTACACCTTC.

The chain couples TRBV20-1 to TRBJ1-2, with D uncertain. Germline CDR1 and CDR2: DFQATT and SNEGSKA (reference sequence). The germline V and J ends were trimmed by 0 bases and 5 bases, with 16 bases remaining between them. The CDR3 totals 15 residues. CDR3: CSARDRRRVNYGYTF. As DNA, the CDR3 is TGCAGTGCTAGAGATCGGCGACGGGTTAATTATGGCTACACCTTC.

V gene TRBV19 combines with J gene TRBJ2-1, with D uncertain. Germline CDR1 and CDR2: LNHDA and SQIVND (reference sequence). The CDR3 is made up of 13 amino acids. Trimming pared 5 bases from V and 4 bases from J, leaving 9 bases between. CDR3: CASSPTFYNEQFF. The DNA for the CDR3 is TGTGCCAGTAGTCCGACATTTTACAATGAGCAGTTCTTC.

The chain links TRBV29-1 to TRBJ2-1; D remains ambiguous. Trimming took 7 bases from V and 3 from J, leaving 10 bases between them. CDR1 and CDR2 (germline): SQVTM, ANQGSEA. The CDR3 runs to 12 residues. DNA of the CDR3: TGCAGCGCCTGGTGGGACTACAATGAGCAGTTCTTC. Residues: CSAWWDYNEQFF.

The chain uses TRBV4-1 and TRBJ1-6; no clear D. The CDR3 runs to 17 residues. Trimming stripped 4 bases from V and 7 bases from J, with 20 bases between. Germline values: CDR1 MGHRA, CDR2 YSYEKL. CDR3 in amino acids: CASSPPGRAAVNSPLHF. CDR3 coding DNA: TGCGCCAGCAGCCCGCCCGGACGGGCGGCTGTAAATTCACCCCTCCACTTT.

The chain recombines TRBV15 with TRBJ1-4; D gene unclear. The germline V and J ends were trimmed by 6 bases and 7 bases, with 9 bases remaining between them. The CDR3 sequence is 12 residues long. Germline-derived CDR1 and CDR2 are LNHNV and YYDKDF (reference sequence). In DNA form, the CDR3 reads TGTGCCACCAGAACGGTCGGTGAAAAACTGTTTTTT. It translates to CATRTVGEKLFF.

This chain joins TRBV6-5 and TRBJ1-2; perhaps TRBD1 as D (6 bases). The CDR3 length is 12 residues. CDR1 is MNHEY and CDR2 is SVGAGI in the germline V gene. Trimming pared 8 bases from V and 7 bases from J, leaving 14 bases between. The chain's CDR3 is CASCEGGGGYTF. DNA of the CDR3: TGTGCCAGCTGTGAAGGGGGAGGTGGCTACACCTTC.

This clonotype was seen a handful of times. V and J are TRBV4-2 and TRBJ2-5, with 9 bases identical to TRBD2. Germline CDR1 LGHNA, CDR2 YNFKEQ. V gave up 0 bases and J gave up 1 base; unmatched junction bases: 6. This CDR3 comprises 17 residues. The chain's CDR3 is CASSQDGPAGGQETQYF. In DNA, the CDR3 is TGTGCCAGCAGCCAAGACGGTCCAGCGGGGGGCCAAGAGACCCAGTACTTC.

This clonotype was observed many times. The chain carries TRBV12-3 or TRBV12-4 and TRBJ2-5; D is ambiguous. Trimming removed 4 bases at V and 1 base at J, with 4 bases between. The CDR3 is made up of 12 amino acids. DNA of the CDR3: TGTGCCAGCAGTTCTCTCCAAGAGACCCAGTACTTC. This codes for CASSSLQETQYF.

The chain employs TRBV5-1 and TRBJ2-7, with D unresolved. CDR1 and CDR2 from the germline V gene are SGHRS and YFSETQ. V dropped 3 bases and J dropped 5 bases, with 12 bases sitting between them. The CDR3 is 13 residues long. CDR3: CASSSPPGHEQYF. The CDR3 DNA sequence: TGCGCCAGCAGCTCGCCTCCGGGCCACGAGCAGTACTTC.

The chain uses TRBV7-2 and TRBJ2-4; D ambiguous. The DNA end favors TRBJ2-7, so the J call may be wrong. Per the germline V gene, CDR1 is SGHTA and CDR2 is FQGNSA. The CDR3 is made up of 15 amino acids. The CDR3 nucleotides are TGTGCCAGCAGCTTCGGTGCCCCCAACCCCTACGAGCAGTACTTC. Translating it yields CASSFGAPNPYEQYF.

This clonotype has more than one count but fewer than ten. The J gene is TRBJ2-5, the V gene TRBV4-1, with D possibly being TRBD1 (6 bases). Gene TRBJ2-7 matches the end of the DNA better, so the J call may be wrong. The CDR3 extends over 17 amino acids. Germline loops: CDR1 MGHRA, CDR2 YSYEKL. The CDR3 DNA is TGCGCCAGCAGCCACAGATACCCCTCAGGGGCATCCTACGAGCAGTACTTC. Encoded protein: CASSHRYPSGASYEQYF.

V gene TRBV25-1 combines with J gene TRBJ2-4; D perhaps matches TRBD1 (6 bases). The V gene's germline CDR1 is MGHDK and CDR2 SYGVNS. Trimming stripped 8 bases from V and 3 bases from J, with 11 bases between. CDR3 size: 13 residues. CDR3 nucleotides: TGTGCCAGCGGGACATTGAGCAAAAACATTCAGTACTTC. This translates into CASGTLSKNIQYF.

The chain carries TRBV28 and TRBJ1-6, with TRBD1 as a possible D gene (5 bases). The CDR3 extends over 16 amino acids. CDR1 and CDR2 from the germline V gene are MDHEN and SYDVKM. Trimming cost V 6 bases and J 7 bases, with 19 bases left between them. CDR3 residues: CASSLTGRPGNSPLHF. Here the CDR3 DNA reads TGTGCCAGCAGCCTAACAGGCCGGCCGGGGAATTCACCCCTCCACTTT.

This clonotype was detected many times. The V and J genes are TRBV20-1 and TRBJ2-4, with D tentatively TRBD2 (6 bases). The CDR3 has 14 residues. Trimming took 7 bases from V and 0 from J, leaving 13 bases between them. The germline CDR1 and CDR2 sequences are DFQATT and SNEGSKA (reference sequence). The CDR3 DNA reads as TGCAGTGTTCTAGCGAGGGGAGCCAAAAACATTCAGTACTTC. Translating gives CSVLARGAKNIQYF.